The 27 T cell receptor beta chains listed next were all sequenced from one sample in a study of blood T cell repertoires in COVID-19. Clones were sequenced by immunoSEQ multiplex PCR, and TCRdb holds only the in-frame ones, with some missing. The sample includes 250,000 or so clones, 84% of them seen just once. The sequencing sample was made of peripheral blood. The receptors were gathered from a man aged 35-49 years who had recovered from COVID-19.

The V gene is TRBV5-1, the J gene TRBJ1-3; D gene ambiguous. V lost 4 bases and J 4 bases, leaving 9 bases between the germline ends. The CDR3 covers 13 residues. CDR1 is SGHRS and CDR2 is YFSETQ in the germline V gene. CDR3 nucleotide sequence: TGCGCCAGCAGCGAGACATACGGAAACACCATATATTTT. Encoded protein: CASSETYGNTIYF.

The chain's CDR3 is CASTNPPRGYTF. The CDR3 bases are TGTGCCAGCACCAACCCCCCCAGGGGCTACACCTTC. The chain recombines TRBV6-5 with TRBJ1-2; no clear D. The V gene lost 7 bases and the J gene lost 8 bases, with 14 bases spanning the gap. Germline V lookup: CDR1 MNHEY, CDR2 SVGAGI. The CDR3 spans 12 residues.

This sequence joins TRBV10-1 and TRBJ2-3, with a possible D match to TRBD2 (5 bases). CDR1 and CDR2 from the germline V gene are WNHNN and SYGVQD (reference sequence). Trimming cost V 3 bases and J 6 bases, with 10 bases left between them. The CDR3 extends over 13 amino acids. The CDR3 DNA reads TGCGCCAGCAGTGAACGGGGTTCGGATACGCAGTATTTT. Residues: CASSERGSDTQYF.

V is TRBV7-2 and J is TRBJ2-7; 11 nucleotides match TRBD2. Germline CDR1 is SGHTA and CDR2 is FQGNSA. V lost 1 base, J lost 7 bases, and 6 bases stayed unmatched. The CDR3 runs 15 residues. The CDR3 sequence: CASSLGASGGREQYF. In DNA, the CDR3 is TGTGCCAGCAGCTTAGGGGCTAGCGGGGGGAGGGAGCAGTACTTC. Full variable domain (remainder filled in from reference TRBV7-2 and TRBJ2-7): GAGVSQSPSNKVTEKGKDVELRCDPISGHTALYWYRQSLGQGLEFLIYFQGNSAPDKSGLPSDRFSAERTGGSVSTLTIQRTQQEDSAVYLCASSLGASGGREQYFGPGTRLTVT.

The V call is TRBV30, the J call TRBJ2-2; the D is unclear. V lost 2 bases and J lost 6, with 7 bases in between. This CDR3 is 12 amino acids long. Germline assignment: CDR1 GTSNPN and CDR2 SVGIG (reference sequence). CDR3 bases: TGTGCCTGGAGTTATCCCCCCGGGGAGCTGTTTTTT. Encoded protein: CAWSYPPGELFF.

V gene TRBV19 combines with J gene TRBJ1-2, with 11 nucleotides matching TRBD1. From germline, CDR1 is LNHDA and CDR2 SQIVND (reference sequence). Losses at the gene ends were 5 bases for V and 7 bases for J; bases not matched to a gene: 6. The CDR3 has 14 amino acids. The CDR3 spells CASSLGTGGSGYTF. The DNA of the CDR3 is TGTGCCAGTAGTTTGGGGACAGGGGGATCTGGCTACACCTTC.

In this sample, this clone turned up once. The chain joins TRBV2 to TRBJ1-4; possible D gene TRBD1, 6 bases. Trimming shortened V by 6 bases and J by 4 bases, and 15 bases separated the two germline ends. This CDR3 is built from 15 residues. Germline V gives CDR1 SNHLY, CDR2 FYNNEI. CDR3 in DNA: TGTGCCAGCAGACTACAGGGAACCCTTAATGAAAAACTGTTTTTT. This translates into CASRLQGTLNEKLFF.

V usage is TRBV7-2 and J usage is TRBJ1-4; a weak D match, TRBD1 (6 bases). Trimming took 5 bases from V and 2 from J, leaving 15 bases between them. Germline assignment: CDR1 SGHTA and CDR2 FQGNSA. The CDR3 extends over 16 amino acids. The CDR3, as DNA: TGTGCCAGCAGCCGTCAGGCAGGGGTCACTAATGAAAAACTGTTTTTT. Its protein product is CASSRQAGVTNEKLFF.

The rearrangement joins TRBV6-5 to TRBJ1-5; D might be TRBD1 (6 bases). Germline CDR1 reads MNHEY; CDR2 reads SVGAGI. The V and J ends lost 5 bases and 4 bases respectively, with 15 bases between them. The CDR3 is made up of 15 amino acids. The CDR3: CASSPGTFPNQPQHF. For the CDR3, the DNA is TGTGCCAGCAGTCCGGGGACATTCCCAAATCAGCCCCAGCATTTT.

This rearrangement joins TRBV7-2 to TRBJ1-2; D call uncertain. CDR1 SGHTA and CDR2 FQGNSA come from the germline V gene. V dropped 5 bases and J dropped 7 bases, with 17 bases sitting between them. The CDR3 extends over 14 amino acids. CDR3 sequence (DNA): TGTGCCAGCAGCCGTAGCAAGGATAGTGGTGGCTACACCTTC. Amino acid sequence: CASSRSKDSGGYTF.

The gene calls are TRBV30 and TRBJ1-1, with D possibly TRBD1 on 5 matching bases. Trimming cost V 5 bases and J 3 bases, with 16 bases left between them. The CDR3 length is 14 residues. Germline V gives CDR1 GTSNPN, CDR2 SVGIG (reference sequence). CDR3 region: CAWVSRGADTEAFF. CDR3 DNA sequence: TGTGCCTGGGTCTCTCGCGGGGCGGACACTGAAGCTTTCTTT.

This chain connects TRBV15 to TRBJ2-1; 14 bases are shared with TRBD2. Trimming removed 5 bases from V and 3 bases from J; junction bases left unmatched: 0. CDR3 length: 15 residues. Looked up from germline, CDR1 is LNHNV and CDR2 is YYDKDF (reference sequence). CDR3 region: CATSGTSGGYNEQFF. The CDR3 DNA reads TGTGCCACCAGCGGGACTAGCGGGGGCTACAATGAGCAGTTCTTC.

V is TRBV11-2 and J is TRBJ2-7, with 7 bases matching TRBD2. Germline trimming cut 5 bases from V and 2 bases from J; bases unmatched to any gene: 6. Looked up from germline, CDR1 is SGHAT and CDR2 is FQNNGV. CDR3 size: 14 residues. Written as DNA, the CDR3 is TGTGCCAGCAGCCCGAATAGCGGGCCCTACGAGCAGTACTTC. Amino acids: CASSPNSGPYEQYF.

The chain joins TRBV19 to TRBJ2-7; D perhaps matches TRBD1 (6 bases). Trimming stripped 5 bases from V and 6 bases from J, with 17 bases between. CDR1 is LNHDA and CDR2 is SQIVND in the germline V gene (reference sequence). The CDR3 extends over 14 amino acids. CDR3 nucleotide sequence: TGTGCCAGTAGTGTGAAGCCCGGGACACTCGAGCAGTACTTC. This translates into CASSVKPGTLEQYF.

This clone was recorded a few times. This chain links TRBV7-2 with TRBJ2-3; 11 bases match TRBD2. Germline CDR1 SGHTA, CDR2 FQGNSA. The CDR3 consists of 16 residues. The junction had 7 bases not matched to a gene; V was cut back by 1 base and J by 7 bases. CDR3 sequence reads: CASSLEASGGINTQYF. The CDR3 DNA reads TGTGCCAGCAGCTTAGAGGCTAGCGGGGGGATAAATACGCAGTATTTT. The complete variable domain, with remaining parts taken from reference TRBV7-2 and TRBJ2-3, reads GAGVSQSPSNKVTEKGKDVELRCDPISGHTALYWYRQSLGQGLEFLIYFQGNSAPDKSGLPSDRFSAERTGGSVSTLTIQRTQQEDSAVYLCASSLEASGGINTQYFGPGTRLTVL.

This clone came up once. The chain combines TRBV7-8 with TRBJ2-3, with a weak D call TRBD2 (5 bases). The CDR3 totals 16 residues. Between the trimmed V and J ends, which lost 0 bases and 0 bases, there was a span of 10 bases. Looked up from germline, CDR1 is SGHVS and CDR2 is FQNEAQ. In DNA, the CDR3 is TGTGCCAGCAGCTTAGCGAGAGAGCGGAGCACAGATACGCAGTATTTT. Amino acids: CASSLARERSTDTQYF.

V usage is TRBV6-6 and J usage is TRBJ2-5; the D gene is possibly TRBD1 (5 bases). The CDR3 runs to 14 residues. Trimming took 2 bases from V and 3 from J, leaving 10 bases between them. CDR1 is MNHNY and CDR2 is SVGAGI in the germline V gene (reference sequence). The CDR3 spells CASSYGQEKETQYF. In DNA form, the CDR3 reads TGTGCCAGCAGTTACGGACAAGAAAAAGAGACCCAGTACTTC.

V is TRBV6-6 and J is TRBJ1-4; D gene ambiguous. This CDR3 has 15 amino acids. From germline, CDR1 is MNHNY and CDR2 SVGAGI (reference sequence). V gave up 6 bases and J gave up 4 bases, with 15 bases separating them. In DNA, the CDR3 is TGTGCCAGCAGCCTACCTGACACGAATAATGAAAAACTGTTTTTT. This sequence encodes CASSLPDTNNEKLFF.

The rearrangement links TRBV10-2 to TRBJ2-1; D is uncertain. The germline V gene encodes CDR1 WSHSY and CDR2 SAAADI. The CDR3 loop spans 11 amino acids. The V gene lost 3 bases and the J gene lost 15 bases, with 12 bases spanning the gap. Here the CDR3 reads CASSDSTTPFF. The CDR3 bases are TGCGCCAGCAGTGACTCGACAACCCCGTTCTTC.

This rearrangement joins TRBV24-1 to TRBJ2-3, with a tentative D call TRBD1 (6 bases). From germline, CDR1 is KGHDR and CDR2 SFDVKD. This CDR3 has 13 residues. V lost 3 bases and J 6 bases, leaving 9 bases between the germline ends. DNA of the CDR3: TGTGCCACCAGTGATCCAGGGGCGGATACGCAGTATTTT. Its translation is CATSDPGADTQYF.

DNA for the CDR3: TGTGCCAGCTCACAATCGCGGACTAGCGGGATACTGGGCTCCTACAATGAGCAGTTCTTC. Translation: CASSQSRTSGILGSYNEQFF. The chain couples TRBV18 to TRBJ2-1, with 12 bases that match TRBD2. Germline trimming cut 4 bases from V and 0 bases from J; bases unmatched to any gene: 13. The germline gives CDR1 KGHSH, CDR2 LQKENI. This CDR3 contains 20 residues.

The rearrangement joins TRBV19 to TRBJ2-7; 7 bases align to TRBD1. CDR1 is LNHDA, CDR2 SQIVND, per germline (reference sequence). Trimming removed 1 base from V and 3 bases from J; junction bases left unmatched: 3. This CDR3 is 14 amino acids long. The CDR3 spells CASSIVAGGYEQYF. The CDR3 DNA sequence: TGTGCCAGTAGTATAGTCGCAGGGGGCTACGAGCAGTACTTC.

The chain links TRBV5-1 to TRBJ1-3; 9 bases are a match to TRBD1. This CDR3 has 16 amino acids. Losses at the gene ends were 1 base for V and 1 base for J; bases not matched to a gene: 3. The V gene's germline CDR1 is SGHRS and CDR2 YFSETQ. The CDR3 DNA is TGCGCCAGCAGCTTGTTTGGGACAGGGTCTGGAAACACCATATATTTT. It is translated as CASSLFGTGSGNTIYF.

The chain uses TRBV24-1 and TRBJ2-7, with TRBD1 as a possible D gene (5 bases). Trimming shortened V by 0 bases and J by 1 base, and 9 bases separated the two germline ends. CDR1 is KGHDR and CDR2 is SFDVKD in the germline V gene. The CDR3 covers 15 residues. The CDR3 nucleotides read TGTGCCACCAGTGATTTGGGACACGGATCCTACGAGCAGTACTTC. Translation: CATSDLGHGSYEQYF.

This clone was counted between two and nine times. The chain uses TRBV5-1 and TRBJ1-1; D perhaps matches TRBD1 (5 bases). The CDR3 covers 14 residues. CDR1 is SGHRS, CDR2 YFSETQ, per germline. V lost 7 bases, J lost 4 bases, and 17 bases lay in between. CDR3 amino acids: CASQSIGVGTEAFF. The CDR3, as DNA: TGCGCCAGCCAGTCAATAGGGGTCGGCACTGAAGCTTTCTTT.

V is TRBV4-1 and J is TRBJ2-3; a weak D match, TRBD1 (5 bases). The germline gives CDR1 MGHRA, CDR2 YSYEKL. There are 15 residues in the CDR3. Trimming removed 5 bases at V and 1 base at J, with 13 bases between. The CDR3 spells CASSTAGFGTDTQYF. DNA for the CDR3: TGCGCCAGCAGCACGGCAGGGTTCGGCACAGATACGCAGTATTTT.

The chain couples TRBV10-2 to TRBJ1-4, with 7 bases that match TRBD1. The V gene end was trimmed by 8 bases and the J gene end by 1 base; junction bases not matched to a gene: 1. The CDR3 contains 13 residues. Germline V gives CDR1 WSHSY, CDR2 SAAADI. Here the CDR3 reads CASRDRTNEKLFF. The CDR3 nucleotides read TGCGCCAGCCGGGACAGAACTAATGAAAAACTGTTTTTT.